This TCR beta chain is from a study of CD8+ T cells in alopecia areata. After isolation, RNA underwent reverse transcription to generate cDNA as the sequencing template. Method: immunoSEQ multiplex PCR; TCRdb's copy keeps in-frame clones and lacks some. Of about 180,000 clones in the sample, 53% were seen once. Note on this clone: Its antigen is currently unknown.

Findings and limits, study-wide: Lesional scalp exceeded normal scalp in clonality, especially in alopecia totalis/universalis. Clonality in the scalp and expanded CD8+ clones ranked among the top 100 were significantly decreased by tofacitinib.

The treatment here: oral pan-JAK inhibitor, 5-10 mg twice daily. The input for sequencing was CD8+ T cells sorted from blood, taken at week 24, from a patient treated with tofacitinib. The clonotype was recovered from a human donor with alopecia areata.

The CDR3 sequence is CSAEEGNEQFF. In nucleotides, the CDR3 is TGCAGTGCCGAAGAGGGGAATGAGCAGTTCTTC. The V call is TRBV20-1, the J call TRBJ2-1, with D perhaps given as TRBD1 or TRBD2 (5 bases each). V lost 6 bases and J lost 7, with 10 bases in between. Germline V gene sequence: CDR1 DFQATT, CDR2 SNEGSKA (reference sequence). The CDR3 spans 11 residues.